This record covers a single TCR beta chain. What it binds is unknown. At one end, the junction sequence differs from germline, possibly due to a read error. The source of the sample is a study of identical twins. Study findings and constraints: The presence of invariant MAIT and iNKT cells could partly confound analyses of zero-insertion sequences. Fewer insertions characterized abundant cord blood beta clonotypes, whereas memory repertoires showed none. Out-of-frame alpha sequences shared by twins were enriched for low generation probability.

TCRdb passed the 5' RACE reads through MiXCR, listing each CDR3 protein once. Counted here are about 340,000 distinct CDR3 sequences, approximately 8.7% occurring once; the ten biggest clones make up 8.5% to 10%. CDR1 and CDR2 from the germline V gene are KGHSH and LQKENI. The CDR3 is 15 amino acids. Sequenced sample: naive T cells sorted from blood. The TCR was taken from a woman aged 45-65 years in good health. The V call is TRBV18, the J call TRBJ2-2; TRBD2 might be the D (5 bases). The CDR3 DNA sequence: TGTGCCAGCTCACCAGCTCAGACAACCACCGGGGAGCTGTCTTTT. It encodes CASSPAQTTTGELSF. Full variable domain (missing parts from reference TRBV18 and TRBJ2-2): NAGVMQNPRHLVRRRGQEARLRCSPMKGHSHVYWYRQLPEEGLKFMVYLQKENIIDESGMPKERFSAEFPKEGPSILRIQQVVRGDSAAYFCASSPAQTTTGELSFGEGSRLTVL.